This TCR beta chain is drawn from a study of T-cell memory formation after mild COVID-19. Overall study: TCR clusters were mostly confined to one donor each.

This clonotype was counted a few times. 5'RACE with constant-segment primers built TCRalpha and TCRbeta cDNA libraries with UMIs. TCRdb passed the 5' RACE reads through MiXCR, listing each CDR3 protein once. This sample has hundreds of thousands of distinct CDR3 sequences, with just under 20% found just once. The CDR3 sequence is 14 residues long. V trimming: 2 bases; J trimming: 8 bases; junction bases outside the gene matches: 5. Germline V gene sequence: CDR1 MNHEY, CDR2 SVGAGI. This receptor was obtained from a man younger than 35 who had mild COVID-19 (a few samples of this study predate the infection). Cell type and time point are not known. Material: PBMCs or a T cell subset sorted from them (not recorded which). V usage is TRBV6-5 and J usage is TRBJ1-2; TRBD1 agrees at 10 bases. CDR3 in amino acids: CASSYSGTGVGYTF. CDR3 nucleotides: TGTGCCAGCAGTTACAGCGGGACAGGGGTAGGCTACACCTTC.